The clone carrying this T cell receptor beta chain was observed once. The source of the sample is a study of cytomegalovirus exposure and HLA in healthy donors. Donors were nominally healthy when sampled, though unrecorded immune exposures were likely. With 60 Vbeta and 13 Jbeta primers, the PCR was carried out. The assay was immunoSEQ multiplex PCR, and TCRdb's table has in-frame clones only and misses some. The profile shows 95,000 to 100,000 clones, 60% to 75% of them singletons. Per the germline V gene, CDR1 is MGHRA and CDR2 is YSYEKL. The CDR3 is 16 amino acids. After removal of 2 bases from V and 0 bases from J, the junction contained 4 bases not matched to a gene.

Sequenced material: PBMCs. V gene TRBV4-1 combines with J gene TRBJ2-1; 7 nucleotides agree with TRBD2. The sequence was obtained from a man aged 45-65 years in good health and CMV-seronegative. Written as DNA, the CDR3 is TGCGCCAGCAGCCAAACGTCGGGGGGCTCCTACAATGAGCAGTTCTTC. This encodes CASSQTSGGSYNEQFF.